The clone carrying this T cell receptor (beta chain) turned up a few times. V gave up 5 bases and J gave up 0 bases, with 8 bases separating them. CDR1 and CDR2 (germline): DFQATT, SNEGSKA (reference sequence). CDR3 length: 13 amino acids. This sample stems from a study of T-cell reconstitution after alpha-beta-depleted transplantation in children. Researchers prepared the TCRbeta library using unique molecular identifiers, the study reports. TCRdb itself ran the PCR reads through MiXCR, one entry per CDR3 protein. Here the sample spans about 460,000 distinct CDR3 sequences, approximately 12% being singletons.

The receptor was isolated from a human donor who donated a stem cell graft to a child with combined immunodeficiency. The sample consisted of PBMCs from the stem cell graft donor, taken from the stem cell graft. V usage is TRBV20-1 and J usage is TRBJ2-1, with a weak D call TRBD1 (6 bases). The CDR3 coding sequence is TGCAGTGCTGTCAGGGGCTCCTACAATGAGCAGTTCTTC. This encodes CSAVRGSYNEQFF.